A single sample gave rise to the 13 T cell receptor beta chains below, sequenced in a study of radiotherapy plus CTLA-4 blockade in lung cancer. Libraries were prepared by immunoSEQ multiplex PCR; TCRdb keeps only in-frame clonotypes and omits some of them. The sample carries approximately 40,000 clones, roughly three quarters recorded once. The source was peripheral blood, collected from a patient treated with radiotherapy plus ipilimumab. The source of these receptors is a human donor with non-small cell lung cancer whose response to radiotherapy plus ipilimumab could not be evaluated.

DNA of the CDR3: TGTGCCAGCAGCTCAGCCGGGACAGGGGGTGACATTCAGTACTTC. This gives the protein CASSSAGTGGDIQYF. The chain uses TRBV5-4 and TRBJ2-4; 11 bases are a match to TRBD1. J gave up 8 bases and V 3 bases, and 7 bases lay outside the gene matches. CDR1 SGHNT and CDR2 YYREEE come from the germline V gene (reference sequence). This CDR3 contains 15 residues. Combining the CDR3 with reference TRBV5-4 and TRBJ2-4 gives the whole variable domain ETGVTQSPTHLIKTRGQQVTLRCSSQSGHNTVSWYQQALGQGPQFIFQYYREEENGRGNFPPRFSGLQFPNYSSELNVNALELDDSALYLCASSSAGTGGDIQYFGAGTRLSVL.

This clone was seen a handful of times. This chain links TRBV28 with TRBJ1-5, with 7 positions matching TRBD1. V lost 4 bases to trimming and J lost 11 bases; unmatched junction nucleotides: 2. The germline V gene has CDR1 MDHEN and CDR2 SYDVKM. The CDR3 extends over 11 amino acids. As DNA, the CDR3 is TGTGCCAGCAGTTGGCAGGGGGCCCAGCATTTT. This gives the protein CASSWQGAQHF.

The CDR3 nucleotides read TGTGCCAGCAGCTTGGCCCCAGGACAGGGCGGAAACAACACTGAAGCTTTCTTT. Protein sequence: CASSLAPGQGGNNTEAFF. The chain employs TRBV7-9 and TRBJ1-1; 8 positions match TRBD1. This CDR3 has 18 amino acids. V lost 3 bases and J lost 2; bases outside the gene matches: 14. Looked up from germline, CDR1 is SEHNR and CDR2 is FQNEAQ (reference sequence).

The rearrangement links TRBV6-4 to TRBJ2-3; no definite D call. CDR1 is MRHNA and CDR2 is SNTAGT in the germline V gene. The CDR3 contains 15 residues. Trimming took 4 bases from V and 0 from J, leaving 11 bases between them. The CDR3 region is CASSVQAVSTDTQYF. As DNA, the CDR3 is TGTGCCAGCAGTGTGCAGGCCGTGAGCACAGATACGCAGTATTTT.

V and J are TRBV9 and TRBJ1-6; 8 bases line up with TRBD1. The V gene's germline CDR1 is SGDLS and CDR2 YYNGEE. With 4 bases clipped from V and 7 bases from J, the junction kept 7 bases outside the gene matches. The CDR3 is 15 residues long. The CDR3 loop reads CASSPGQGWNSPLHF. The CDR3 region has the DNA TGTGCCAGCAGCCCCGGACAGGGTTGGAATTCACCCCTCCACTTT.

The chain joins TRBV6-5 to TRBJ2-1, with 7 bases aligning to TRBD2. This CDR3 has 14 amino acids. Losses at the gene ends were 4 bases for V and 5 bases for J; bases not matched to a gene: 5. Germline lookup yields CDR1 MNHEY and CDR2 SVGAGI. For the CDR3, the DNA is TGTGCCAGCAGTTCCTGGGGGGGGAACAATGAGCAGTTCTTC. Amino acid sequence: CASSSWGGNNEQFF.

The V gene is TRBV5-1, the J gene TRBJ2-1; 8 bases align to TRBD1. V lost 4 bases to trimming and J lost 9 bases; unmatched junction nucleotides: 12. Germline V gene data show CDR1 as SGHRS and CDR2 as YFSETQ. This CDR3 region has 15 residues. The CDR3 region is CASSLRSTGDSEQFF. CDR3 bases: TGCGCCAGCAGCCTCCGGTCGACAGGGGATAGTGAGCAGTTCTTC.

The CDR3 protein is CASSLRGRGTEAFF. The DNA for the CDR3 is TGCGCCAGCAGCTTGCGAGGCAGGGGCACTGAAGCTTTCTTT. This chain links TRBV5-1 with TRBJ1-1; perhaps TRBD1 as D (6 bases). CDR1 is SGHRS, CDR2 YFSETQ, per germline. Trimming pared 1 base from V and 4 bases from J, leaving 11 bases between. CDR3 length equals 14 residues.

Only a few counts were recorded for this clone. The chain's CDR3 is CASSRGLSGRQETQYF. CDR3 DNA sequence: TGTGCCAGCAGCCGAGGACTCAGCGGGCGGCAAGAGACCCAGTACTTC. This chain links TRBV7-3 with TRBJ2-5, with D maybe TRBD2 (6 bases). The V end was cut by 5 bases, the J end by 2 bases, with 18 bases between. Germline loops: CDR1 SGHTA, CDR2 FQGTGA. This CDR3 region has 16 residues.

CDR3 nucleotide sequence: TGTGCCAGCAGCTCCGGACAGGGGGCCTATGGCTACACCTTC. Its translation: CASSSGQGAYGYTF. J is TRBJ1-2 and V is TRBV11-2; 11 bases align to TRBD1. The CDR3 totals 14 residues. With 4 bases clipped from V and 4 bases from J, the junction kept 2 bases outside the gene matches. The germline gives CDR1 SGHAT, CDR2 FQNNGV.

The rearrangement joins TRBV5-1 to TRBJ1-4, with TRBD1 matching over 7 bases. This CDR3 region has 18 residues. Germline trimming cut 0 bases from V and 0 bases from J; bases unmatched to any gene: 8. Germline V gives CDR1 SGHRS, CDR2 YFSETQ. This CDR3 reads CASSLATQGDATNEKLFF. CDR3 DNA sequence: TGCGCCAGCAGCTTGGCCACTCAGGGGGACGCAACTAATGAAAAACTGTTTTTT.

The chain joins TRBV7-2 to TRBJ2-2; 10 bases agree with TRBD1. The junction had 7 bases not matched to a gene; V was cut back by 5 bases and J by 7 bases. The CDR3 loop spans 15 amino acids. Germline V gene sequence: CDR1 SGHTA, CDR2 FQGNSA. In DNA, the CDR3 is TGTGCCAGCAGCCGAAGACAGGGGGCGGGCGGGGAGCTGTTTTTT. Its translation is CASSRRQGAGGELFF.

This clone has more than one count but fewer than ten. The J gene is TRBJ1-4, the V gene TRBV28; D is unresolved. This CDR3 has 12 amino acids. Germline loops: CDR1 MDHEN, CDR2 SYDVKM. V lost 4 bases and J lost 8, with 8 bases in between. The CDR3 here is CASSSLLEKLFF. In DNA form, the CDR3 reads TGTGCCAGCAGTTCTCTGCTAGAAAAACTGTTTTTT.